This T cell receptor (beta chain) comes out of a study of response to subunit inactivated influenza vaccine. Study-level results: Authors suggested each seasonal influenza vaccination recruits few new T cells.

This clonotype was seen a handful of times. Antigen: not known. TCRdb used MiXCR to reprocess the RT-PCR reads, holding one entry per CDR3 protein. Of under 800,000 distinct CDR3 sequences in the sample, about 15% were seen once. Trimming cost V 8 bases and J 6 bases, with 17 bases left between them. The length of the CDR3 is 14 residues. The receptor's source is a man between 50 and 59 years old who received an inactivated influenza vaccine. This sample comprised PBMCs from blood, obtained around two weeks before vaccination. V is TRBV12-3 or TRBV12-4 and J is TRBJ1-5; D gene ambiguous. Here the CDR3 reads CASAGGTRGQPQHF. CDR3 coding DNA: TGTGCCAGCGCGGGCGGCACCCGGGGTCAGCCCCAGCATTTT.